This T cell receptor beta chain was sequenced for a study of T cells in localized non-small cell lung cancer (dated by TCRdb to 2018 to 2020). A note on the overall study: The study analyzed T cell repertoires of under 250 early-stage NSCLC patients, comparing tumors and uninvolved tumor-adjacent lungs. The cohort consisted of 200 to 300 treatment-naive NSCLC patients whose localized lung tumors had been resected. The mean age of the NSCLC patients was around 67 years, with 130 or so men and about a hundred women.

By how much of the sample it makes up, this clone is medium-sized (0.01 to 0.1%). Its specific antigen is unknown. No much larger clone is present one base from it, and per-base qualities are unavailable. The immunoSEQ Assay was used to sequence TCR beta CDR3 regions from DNA. The study's processing was this. To compute T cell density, TCR beta template counts were normalized to usable DNA, which was estimated by amplifying housekeeping genes. Richness was estimated using the preseqR package, with extrapolation to 400,000 templates for PBMC samples and to 120,000 templates for tissue samples. Clonality was defined by subtracting Pielou's evenness from one. Tissue-enriched TCRs were identified by differential abundance testing using productive amino-acid clonotypes, minimum total count 5 and alpha 0.1. The Jaccard Index and the Morisita Overlap Index were used to measure repertoire overlap between compartments. GLIPH grouped TCR beta CDR3s together with public tetramer-defined viral CDR3s, and a viral motif had to include at least three viral sequences and also show V-gene enrichment. This immuneACCESS table, as held by TCRdb, lists in-frame sequences with V and J called but not all clones. Of the missing ones, under half trace to an unresolved V gene in checked studies; the others have no known cause. V, J and clone size derive from that table, while D and trimming were established from the DNA sequence. The sample table holds around 1,500 clones, of which roughly 21% were seen once. The top ten clonotypes cover approximately 18% of the sample.

Two independent pathologists confirmed that the uninvolved adjacent lung, which was taken at least 2 cm from the tumor margin, was free of atypia. At diagnosis, peripheral blood, uninvolved tumor-adjacent lung and tumor were collected and were preserved as a mix of fresh-frozen and FFPE material. Broad study findings and their caveats: A median of around 50 of the top 100 tumor clones were detected in paired uninvolved adjacent lung, and 28 of these tumor clones were also found among the top 100 clones of the paired uninvolved adjacent lung. Multi-region tumor sequencing was not performed, so intratumor heterogeneity could not be excluded. Since the design was exploratory, TCR variables were selected using unadjusted p-values with no false-discovery rate correction. Uninvolved tumor-adjacent lung showed the highest T cell clonality, higher than tumor, which suggests more focused antigenic responses in the uninvolved tumor-adjacent lung. Longer overall survival was associated with higher T cell density in blood, whereas shorter survival was associated with higher clonality in adjacent lung.

This clonotype originated in a male donor aged 60 or older with stage I squamous cell lung carcinoma. This specimen was normal lung tissue next to the tumor, taken before any cancer treatment.

The CDR3 here reads CASSQDYPGGSYEQYF. The nucleotide sequence reads as follows: TGCGCCAGCAGCCAAGATTACCCAGGGGGGAGCTACGAGCAGTACTTC. Rearrangement joined TRBV1 to TRBJ2-7; TRBD1 was called by the table and not checked on the DNA. TRBV1 is listed as a pseudogene. The CDR3 runs 16 amino acids, cysteine and phenylalanine included. CDR3 DNA is the only sequence kept; it has 48 bases, read in frame from the first base.